This T cell receptor beta chain was recovered during a study of human T cells and chemical hapten exposure (dated by TCRdb to the early 2020s). Background on the whole study: For sensitization, 2% DPC in acetone was applied to a 2 cm by 2 cm area of upper inner arm skin. In alopecia patients, the study followed how the peripheral blood TCR repertoire changed in vivo over primary and secondary sensitization to diphenylcyclopropenone (DPC), a hapten. Blood for TCR sequencing was provided by twenty-nine alopecia patients at one to four time points (pre-sensitization, 2, 6 and 24 weeks). Blood samples were taken from patients before sensitization (week 0) and at 2, 6 and about 24 weeks after DPC sensitization. The libraries were sequenced as a pool, and the TCR yield per sample differed mostly because of small variations in library volumes within the pool. Patch testing was done on the upper back using Finn chambers containing 0.01% DPC, and results were scored after 6 days according to International Contact Dermatitis Research Group standards. Throughout the study period of about 22 weeks, patients also received therapeutic DPC doses to the scalp every week. The mostly female patient cohort included alopecia areata with under or over 50% scalp involvement, alopecia totalis and alopecia universalis. Results the study describes overall, beyond this receptor: The number of TCRs above 1 in 1000 frequency did not change with DPC sensitization; there was no evidence of global repertoire structure alterations. Alopecia, a presumed autoimmune disease, was present in all patients, so the immune response of the patients might differ from that of healthy individuals. After repeated subsampling, the strength of the expansion versus patch-test correlation and the threshold at which it became significant changed. Patch test score was positively correlated with the number of PT1 expanded TCRs, with significance at thresholds 8, 16 and 32 but not at 4. Expanded TCRs formed significantly more large CDR3 similarity clusters than pre-sensitization or healthy control sets, consistent with antigen-driven responses.

Taken with the paper, the label for time point translates to: patch test 1, 2 weeks after DPC sensitization. The treatment or condition label here, explained by the study, means: therapeutic diphenylcyclopropenone sensitization with weekly scalp DPC. At every patch-test visit, the blood draw took place before the patch test was put on. To be eligible, patients had to be aged 18 to 70, diagnosed with alopecia and judged suitable for DPC therapy, while pregnant patients were excluded. Total RNA was isolated from unfractionated whole blood collected in Tempus Blood RNA tubes. This clonotype was counted ten times or more. The antigen this receptor binds is unknown. No per-base quality is available; no much larger clone lies one base away. Library prep was done by RACE. Sequencing was performed on a NextSeq 500. During library preparation, unique molecular identifiers were attached to individual cDNA molecules so that TCRs could be counted quantitatively and reproducibly. For every blood RNA sample, sequencing covered both the TCR alpha and TCR beta chains. In the authors' own workflow: The median number of TCRs per sample was some 100,000, ranging from about 20,000 to 750,000. V, J and CDR3 annotation of the TCR reads was performed with the Decombinator software suite. For the PS versus PT1 abundance plots, all samples were subsampled to the same number of TCRs (28,000). Expanded TCRs were defined as absent before sensitization and observed at least eight times at the 2-week time point. TCRdb reworked the public reads: Q25 trimming with fastp, MiXCR clone assembly, productive beta chains retained. Rows matching on CDR3 protein sequence are summarized as one entry with the most common DNA and genes. V and J calls and clone size were set by TCRdb, not the authors. This sample gives tens of thousands of distinct CDR3 sequences in total; about 10% of them show up just once. Jointly, the top ten make up less than 2.5% of the sample.

Trimmed from V: 4 bases; trimmed from J: 8 bases; junction bases lacking a gene match: 10. Including the terminal cysteine and phenylalanine, the CDR3 comprises 15 residues. Here the CDR3 DNA is all that survives: 45 bases in frame from base 1. The germline V gene gives CDR1 as LGHNA and CDR2 as YSLEER. The rearranged segments are TRBV4-3 and TRBJ1-4; 7 middle bases align to TRBD1. The sequencing here drew on whole blood, taken in connection with sensitization to the hapten diphenylcyclopropenone (DPC). The source is a man in his forties with alopecia areata. Some clones in this sample may be carry-over from other donors' samples. DNA sequence: TGCGCCAGCAGCCGAGACAGGGCAGAGTACGAAAAACTGTTTTTT. Translated, it reads CASSRDRAEYEKLFF.